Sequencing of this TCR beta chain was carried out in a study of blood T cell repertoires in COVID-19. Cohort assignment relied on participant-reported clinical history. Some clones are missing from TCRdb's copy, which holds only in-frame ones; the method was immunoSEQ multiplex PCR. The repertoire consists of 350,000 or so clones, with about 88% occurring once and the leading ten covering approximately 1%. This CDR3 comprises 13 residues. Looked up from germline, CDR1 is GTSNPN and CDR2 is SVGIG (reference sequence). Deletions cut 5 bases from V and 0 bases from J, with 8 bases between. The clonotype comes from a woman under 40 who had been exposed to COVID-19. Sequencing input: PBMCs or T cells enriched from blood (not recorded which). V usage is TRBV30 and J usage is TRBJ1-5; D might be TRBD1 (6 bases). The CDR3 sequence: CAWEQGSNQPQHF. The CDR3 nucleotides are TGTGCCTGGGAACAGGGTAGCAATCAGCCCCAGCATTTT.